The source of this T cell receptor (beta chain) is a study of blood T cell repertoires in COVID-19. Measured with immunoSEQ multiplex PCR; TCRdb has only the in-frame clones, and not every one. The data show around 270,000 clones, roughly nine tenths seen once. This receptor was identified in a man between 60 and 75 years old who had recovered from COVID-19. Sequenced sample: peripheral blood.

CDR3 amino acids: CASSFTDRGLNEQFF. CDR3 coding DNA: TGTGCCAGCAGCTTTACGGACAGGGGGCTCAATGAGCAGTTCTTC. The gene calls are TRBV7-9 and TRBJ2-1; 11 bases line up with TRBD1. V trimming: 3 bases; J trimming: 6 bases; junction bases outside the gene matches: 4. CDR3 length: 15 residues. Germline assignment: CDR1 SEHNR and CDR2 FQNEAQ (reference sequence).